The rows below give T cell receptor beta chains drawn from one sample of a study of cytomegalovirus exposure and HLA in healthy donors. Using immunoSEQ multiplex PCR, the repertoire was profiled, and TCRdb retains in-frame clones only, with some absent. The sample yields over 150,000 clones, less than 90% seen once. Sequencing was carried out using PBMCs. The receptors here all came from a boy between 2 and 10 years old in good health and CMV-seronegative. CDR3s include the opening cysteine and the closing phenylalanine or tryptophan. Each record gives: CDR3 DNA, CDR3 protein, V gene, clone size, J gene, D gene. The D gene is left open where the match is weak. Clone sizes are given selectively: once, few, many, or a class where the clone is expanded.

DNA: TGTGCCAGCAGCTTAGGGAGACAGGTAGGGCTACACGAGCAGTACTTC
CDR3: CASSLGRQVGLHEQYF
V: TRBV7-8
size: .
J: TRBJ2-7
D: .

DNA: TGTGCCAGCAGTTACTCGCTTGCTGGGACAGGTCCCCACGAGCAGTACTTC
CDR3: CASSYSLAGTGPHEQYF
V: TRBV6-8
size: .
J: TRBJ2-7
D: TRBD1

DNA: TGTGCCAGCAGGGCAGGGTTAGCCAAAAACATTCAGTACTTC
CDR3: CASRAGLAKNIQYF
V: TRBV6-1
size: .
J: TRBJ2-4
D: .

DNA: TGTGCCAGCAGCCGGGACAGGATCTCTACCGGGGAGCTGTTTTTT
CDR3: CASSRDRISTGELFF
V: TRBV6-5
size: .
J: TRBJ2-2
D: TRBD1

DNA: TGTGCCAGCAGCTTAATGTCTAGCTCTTCGGATACGCAGTATTTT
CDR3: CASSLMSSSSDTQYF
V: TRBV7-9
size: once
J: TRBJ2-3
D: .

DNA: TGCGCCAGCAGCTTGTTATCCGGACTAGCGGGAGGACCTAACTACAATGAGCAGTTCTTC
CDR3: CASSLLSGLAGGPNYNEQFF
V: TRBV5-1
size: .
J: TRBJ2-1
D: TRBD2

DNA: TGTGCCAGTAGTATGGTCCCCGGCGGAGAGCCCTACAATGAGCAGTTCTTC
CDR3: CASSMVPGGEPYNEQFF
V: TRBV19
size: .
J: TRBJ2-1
D: .

DNA: TGCAGCGCCAGATTAACAGGGACTGGAAACACCATATATTTT
CDR3: CSARLTGTGNTIYF
V: TRBV29-1
size: .
J: TRBJ1-3
D: .

DNA: TGTGCCAGCAGCTACTACTCTGGGGCCAACGTCCTGACTTTC
CDR3: CASSYYSGANVLTF
V: TRBV7-2
size: .
J: TRBJ2-6
D: .

DNA: TGTGCCAGCACCAACGGAACTAACAATAGCACAGATACGCAGTATTTT
CDR3: CASTNGTNNSTDTQYF
V: TRBV7-3
size: few
J: TRBJ2-3
D: .

DNA: TGTGCCAGCAGCCAAGAAGGTCGGACCAGGGCAGATACGCAGTATTTT
CDR3: CASSQEGRTRADTQYF
V: TRBV14
size: .
J: TRBJ2-3
D: .

DNA: TGTGCCAGCAAGAGTTATAGCAATCAGCCCCAGCATTTT
CDR3: CASKSYSNQPQHF
V: TRBV6-1
size: few
J: TRBJ1-5
D: .

DNA: TGTGCCAGCAGCGGTTGGCGGAACTATGGCTACACCTTC
CDR3: CASSGWRNYGYTF
V: TRBV28
size: .
J: TRBJ1-2
D: .

DNA: TGCGCCAGCACTCGGGACAGGGGGCAAGAGACCCAGTACTTC
CDR3: CASTRDRGQETQYF
V: TRBV10-1
size: .
J: TRBJ2-5
D: TRBD1

DNA: TGTGCCAGCAGCTTAGTAGAACTAGCGGGAGGGCTCGAGCAGTTCTTC
CDR3: CASSLVELAGGLEQFF
V: TRBV7-2
size: .
J: TRBJ2-1
D: TRBD2

DNA: TGCAGCGTCGGGGGACTAACGATTCAAGAGACCCAGTACTTC
CDR3: CSVGGLTIQETQYF
V: TRBV29-1
size: .
J: TRBJ2-5
D: TRBD2

DNA: TGTGCCACCAGCAGAGAGGAGGGGTACTATTCACCCCTCCACTTT
CDR3: CATSREEGYYSPLHF
V: TRBV15
size: .
J: TRBJ1-6
D: .

DNA: TGTGCCATCAGTGAGTCGGGACAGGGAAACGAGCAGTACTTC
CDR3: CAISESGQGNEQYF
V: TRBV10-3
size: few
J: TRBJ2-7
D: TRBD1

DNA: TGTGCCAGCAGCTTATGGGCCGAGACCCAGTACTTC
CDR3: CASSLWAETQYF
V: TRBV11-2
size: .
J: TRBJ2-5
D: .